Below are 28 T cell receptor beta chains sequenced from a single sample in a study of OX40 agonist ivuxolimab in advanced cancers. The assay was immunoSEQ multiplex PCR, and TCRdb's table has in-frame clones only and misses some. This sample carries about 100,000 clones, 80% to 95% of them seen once, and the ten largest clones take 1.5% to 2%. The specimen was CD4+ or CD8+ T cells sorted from blood, collected in a trial of the OX40 agonist ivuxolimab. The receptors were sampled from an adult with an advanced solid tumor such as melanoma, head and neck, liver or kidney cancer.

This clone is a singleton in its sample. The J gene is TRBJ1-2, the V gene TRBV15; maybe TRBD1 (6 bases). CDR3 size: 13 residues. The ends were cut back, 1 base at V and 9 bases at J, with 12 bases in the middle. Germline CDR1 and CDR2: LNHNV and YYDKDF (reference sequence). Here the CDR3 DNA reads TGTGCCACCAGCAGAGGGGACACCGCGAGCTACACCTTC. Residues: CATSRGDTASYTF. Filled out from reference TRBV15 and TRBJ1-2, the complete variable domain reads DAMVIQNPRYQVTQFGKPVTLSCSQTLNHNVMYWYQQKSSQAPKLLFHYYDKDFNNEADTPDNFQSRRPNTSFCFLDIRSPGLGDTAMYLCATSRGDTASYTFGSGTRLTVV.

This chain connects TRBV27 to TRBJ1-2; no clear D gene. V was clipped by 3 bases and J by 0 bases, with 11 bases between them. Germline CDR1 MNHEY, CDR2 SMNVEV (reference sequence). CDR3 size: 15 residues. The CDR3 DNA is TGTGCCAGCAGTTTGCGTGGGTTATCTAACTATGGCTACACCTTC. It encodes CASSLRGLSNYGYTF.

This clone was counted once. The chain uses TRBV6-5 and TRBJ1-4; D is perhaps TRBD1 (5 bases). The CDR3 runs to 13 residues. Trimming left V 1 base short and J 8 bases short, with 8 bases between. The germline CDR1 and CDR2 sequences are MNHEY and SVGAGI. This chain's CDR3 is CASSYFQGEKLFF. The CDR3 bases are TGTGCCAGCAGTTACTTCCAGGGAGAAAAACTGTTTTTT.

The V gene is TRBV7-2, the J gene TRBJ2-5; 9 bases are a match to TRBD1. V shed 0 bases and J 4 bases; nucleotides not matched to a gene: 0. This CDR3 comprises 14 residues. Germline V lookup: CDR1 SGHTA, CDR2 FQGNSA. The CDR3 sequence: CASSLAGQGETQYF. Here the CDR3 DNA reads TGTGCCAGCAGCTTAGCGGGACAGGGAGAGACCCAGTACTTC.

The rearrangement links TRBV6-1 to TRBJ2-7; weak D call: TRBD2 (6 bases). CDR1 and CDR2 (germline): MNHNS, SASEGT. The CDR3 has 12 residues. Trimming took 6 bases from V and 6 from J, leaving 12 bases between them. For the CDR3, the DNA is TGTGCCAGCAGGGTGGGGGGAAGCGAGCAGTACTTC. It yields the protein CASRVGGSEQYF.

The chain is built from TRBV18 and TRBJ1-1, with TRBD1 as a possible D gene (6 bases). V gave up 3 bases and J gave up 6 bases, with 20 bases separating them. Germline V gives CDR1 KGHSH, CDR2 LQKENI. The CDR3 has 16 amino acids. The CDR3 loop reads CASSPIVGTLTPEAFF. CDR3 nucleotides: TGTGCCAGCTCACCGATAGTAGGGACACTAACCCCTGAAGCTTTCTTT.

The rearrangement links TRBV7-2 to TRBJ1-2; possible D gene TRBD1, 5 bases. Germline CDR1 is SGHTA and CDR2 is FQGNSA. The CDR3 covers 17 residues. With 4 bases removed from V and 1 base from J, the gap between germline ends came to 19 bases. CDR3: CASSSIGRVDLNYGYTF. DNA of the CDR3: TGTGCCAGCAGCTCAATTGGCAGGGTTGATCTTAACTATGGCTACACCTTC.

In nucleotides, the CDR3 is TGTGCCATCAGTGAGTCGACTAGCGGGAGATCAGATACGCAGTATTTT. Amino acids: CAISESTSGRSDTQYF. The rearrangement links TRBV10-3 to TRBJ2-3; 12 bases map to TRBD2. The ends lost 0 bases at V and 4 bases at J; junction bases unmatched: 2. The CDR3 runs 16 residues. In germline, CDR1 is ENHRY, CDR2 SYGVKD.

This chain connects TRBV7-3 to TRBJ2-1; 8 nucleotides align to TRBD2. Germline assignment: CDR1 SGHTA and CDR2 FQGTGA. V shed 0 bases, J shed 7 bases, and the junction held 2 bases outside the gene matches. CDR3 length: 14 amino acids. Written as DNA, the CDR3 is TGTGCCAGCAGCTTAACTGGCGGGAGGAATGAGCAGTTCTTC. It codes for CASSLTGGRNEQFF.

The rearrangement joins TRBV25-1 to TRBJ2-7, with 8 bases identical to TRBD1. Germline V CDR1 and CDR2: MGHDK, SYGVNS. J was trimmed by 5 bases and V by 4 bases; bases with no gene match: 7. CDR3 length: 14 residues. The CDR3 DNA is TGTGCCAGCAGTGTCCCCGGGACAGGCAACGAGCAGTACTTC. It specifies CASSVPGTGNEQYF.

The J gene is TRBJ1-4, the V gene TRBV5-1; TRBD1 matches at 9 bases. The V segment lost 3 bases and the J segment 7 bases; nucleotides outside the gene matches: 7. Germline V gene sequence: CDR1 SGHRS, CDR2 YFSETQ. This CDR3 region has 15 residues. CDR3 nucleotides: TGCGCCAGCAGCTGGAGGACAGGGGAGGGTGAAAAACTGTTTTTT. Its translation: CASSWRTGEGEKLFF.

This sequence joins TRBV28 and TRBJ2-7; D is possibly TRBD1 (6 bases). V lost 5 bases, J lost 2 bases, and 19 bases lay in between. CDR1 and CDR2 from the germline V gene are MDHEN and SYDVKM. This CDR3 has 16 residues. This CDR3 reads CASSAKNRVITYEQYF. The CDR3 DNA is TGTGCCAGCAGTGCTAAGAACAGGGTAATCACCTACGAGCAGTACTTC.

The chain combines TRBV2 with TRBJ2-3; tentative D call: TRBD2 (6 bases). This CDR3 region has 15 residues. Germline assignment: CDR1 SNHLY and CDR2 FYNNEI. Deletions cut 5 bases from V and 5 bases from J, with 17 bases between. CDR3 in amino acids: CASSTSGLPGDTQYF. The CDR3 DNA follows: TGTGCCAGCAGTACCTCGGGACTCCCAGGAGATACGCAGTATTTT.

The V gene is TRBV5-1, the J gene TRBJ2-1; 7 positions match TRBD2. The V and J ends lost 3 bases and 6 bases, in that order; junction bases with no gene match: 6. Germline-derived CDR1 and CDR2 are SGHRS and YFSETQ. The CDR3 length is 14 residues. CDR3 coding DNA: TGCGCCAGCAGCTGGGGAGGGACCCCCAATGAGCAGTTCTTC. It specifies CASSWGGTPNEQFF.

CDR3 sequence reads: CASSESGTGEVASGNTIYF. CDR3 in DNA: TGCGCCAGCAGTGAGTCCGGGACAGGGGAGGTTGCGTCTGGAAACACCATATATTTT. The chain employs TRBV10-1 and TRBJ1-3; 10 bases line up with TRBD1. Trimming removed 0 bases from V and 1 base from J; junction bases left unmatched: 9. This CDR3 is built from 19 residues. Per germline, CDR1 WNHNN and CDR2 SYGVQD (reference sequence).

This rearrangement joins TRBV2 to TRBJ1-2; 9 bases are a match to TRBD1. The germline V gene has CDR1 SNHLY and CDR2 FYNNEI. The CDR3 sequence is 19 residues long. The trim removed 4 bases at V and 3 bases at J, leaving 18 bases unmatched. CDR3 protein: CASSARTGERPRGYYGYTF. The CDR3, as DNA: TGTGCCAGCAGTGCTCGGACAGGGGAAAGGCCTAGAGGATACTATGGCTACACCTTC.

This rearrangement joins TRBV7-8 to TRBJ2-2; D tentatively fits TRBD1 or TRBD2 (5 bases each). The CDR3 is made up of 15 amino acids. From germline, CDR1 is SGHVS and CDR2 FQNEAQ. The V end lost 6 bases, the J end lost 3 bases, and 14 bases lay between the germline ends. The DNA for the CDR3 is TGTGCCAGCAGTCCTCGGGACCGACACACCGGGGAGCTGTTTTTT. Translation gives CASSPRDRHTGELFF. Full variable domain (missing parts from reference TRBV7-8 and TRBJ2-2): GAGVSQSPRYKVAKRGQDVALRCDPISGHVSLFWYQQALGQGPEFLTYFQNEAQLDKSGLPSDRFFAERPEGSVSTLKIQRTQQEDSAVYLCASSPRDRHTGELFFGEGSRLTVL.

The CDR3 DNA reads as TGTGCCAGCAGCTTCATGTGGGGAACAAATGAAAAACTGTTTTTT. Protein: CASSFMWGTNEKLFF. J is TRBJ1-4 and V is TRBV5-8; D remains unclear. V was cut by 2 bases and J by 5 bases, with 13 bases left in between. Germline CDR1 reads SGHTS; CDR2 reads YDEGEE. The CDR3 has 15 residues.

The gene calls are TRBV7-2 and TRBJ1-5, with D tentatively TRBD1 (6 bases). Trimming left V 5 bases short and J 6 bases short, with 20 bases between. This CDR3 is built from 16 residues. Germline-derived CDR1 and CDR2 are SGHTA and FQGNSA. CDR3 sequence reads: CASSDYIGTLIQPQHF. In DNA form, the CDR3 reads TGTGCCAGCAGCGACTACATTGGGACACTAATTCAGCCCCAGCATTTT. Based on the CDR3 plus reference TRBV7-2 and TRBJ1-5, the full variable domain is GAGVSQSPSNKVTEKGKDVELRCDPISGHTALYWYRQSLGQGLEFLIYFQGNSAPDKSGLPSDRFSAERTGGSVSTLTIQRTQQEDSAVYLCASSDYIGTLIQPQHFGDGTRLSIL.

The chain links TRBV7-6 to TRBJ1-1; TRBD1 matches 12 bases. The trim removed 5 bases at V and 4 bases at J, leaving 20 bases unmatched. CDR3 length: 20 amino acids. Germline CDR1 is SGHVS and CDR2 is FNYEAQ. The CDR3 DNA is TGTGCCAGCAGCCCGTTTGCCCGCCAGGGACAGGGGGCTCCGGGCACTGAAGCTTTCTTT. Translation gives CASSPFARQGQGAPGTEAFF.

This chain links TRBV4-2 with TRBJ1-1; 10 positions agree with TRBD1. The CDR3 is 16 amino acids. Per germline, CDR1 LGHNA and CDR2 YNFKEQ. The junction had 6 bases not matched to a gene; V was cut back by 4 bases and J by 1 base. The CDR3 DNA reads TGTGCCAGCAGCCTCGACAGGGGGCAAGAGAACACTGAAGCTTTCTTT. It translates to CASSLDRGQENTEAFF.

The chain uses TRBV28 and TRBJ2-1; 9 bases map to TRBD1. Germline CDR1 reads MDHEN; CDR2 reads SYDVKM. Trimming at V came to 6 bases and at J to 3 bases, leaving 6 bases not matched to a gene. The CDR3 has 15 residues. The CDR3 DNA is TGTGCCAGCAGCATAGACAGGGGGATCTACAATGAGCAGTTCTTC. It encodes CASSIDRGIYNEQFF.

In the case of this clone: Other DNA sequences in the sample encode the same CDR3. This rearrangement joins TRBV7-3 to TRBJ2-1, with TRBD2 matching 11 bases. This CDR3 spans 15 amino acids. The V segment lost 5 bases and the J segment 2 bases; nucleotides outside the gene matches: 2. In germline, CDR1 is SGHTA, CDR2 FQGTGA. The CDR3 protein is CASSLAGGPYNEQFF. The CDR3 DNA sequence: TGTGCCAGCAGCCTAGCGGGAGGCCCCTACAATGAGCAGTTCTTC.

V usage is TRBV4-3 and J usage is TRBJ2-3, with unresolved D. Trimming cost V 1 base and J 0 bases, with 8 bases left between them. The CDR3 covers 15 residues. Germline-derived CDR1 and CDR2 are LGHNA and YSLEER. CDR3 sequence reads: CASSQGILSTDTQYF. The CDR3 DNA reads as TGCGCCAGCAGCCAAGGCATACTTAGCACAGATACGCAGTATTTT.

This clone was counted a few times. The chain employs TRBV5-1 and TRBJ1-1; 9 nucleotides line up with TRBD1. CDR3 size: 12 residues. CDR1 SGHRS and CDR2 YFSETQ come from the germline V gene. Trimming removed 2 bases from V and 12 bases from J; junction bases left unmatched: 5. The CDR3 bases are TGCGCCAGCAGCTTAGGGGACAGGGAGCCTTTCTTT. Amino acids: CASSLGDREPFF.

The rearrangement joins TRBV7-2 to TRBJ1-4; 8 bases agree with TRBD1. The germline CDR1 and CDR2 sequences are SGHTA and FQGNSA. Unmatched junction bases numbered 7, after V lost 3 bases and J lost 7 bases. The CDR3 loop spans 15 amino acids. The CDR3 reads CASSFVTGDGEKLFF. The CDR3 DNA reads TGTGCCAGCAGCTTCGTGACAGGGGATGGTGAAAAACTGTTTTTT.

The gene calls are TRBV18 and TRBJ2-1; TRBD2 agrees at 8 bases. Germline V lookup: CDR1 KGHSH, CDR2 LQKENI. J gave up 7 bases and V 6 bases, and 23 bases lay outside the gene matches. The CDR3 totals 19 residues. In DNA form, the CDR3 reads TGTGCCAGCTCCCAACGGGGGGGCTACGGGAGGGCCGATGCGAATGAGCAGTTCTTC. This sequence encodes CASSQRGGYGRADANEQFF.

The chain uses TRBV29-1 and TRBJ2-6, with D hard to call. Germline V lookup: CDR1 SQVTM, CDR2 ANQGSEA. This CDR3 is built from 15 residues. V was trimmed by 4 bases and J by 1 base, leaving 11 bases between them. DNA for the CDR3: TGCAGCGTTGTTAATCCGGTTTCTGGGGCCAACGTCCTGACTTTC. Residues: CSVVNPVSGANVLTF.